These T cell receptor beta chains were read from a single sample in a study of Tregs in tolerant kidney transplant recipients. The method was immunoSEQ multiplex PCR; TCRdb's version includes in-frame clones alone and lacks a portion of them. The sample shows 54,000 or so clones, 90% to 95% of them seen only once. This specimen was CD8+ T cells from blood (PBMCs), taken 24 months after the transplant. These receptors all stem from a human patient who received a combined kidney and bone marrow transplant. Some T cells here may be from the graft donor. Both conserved end residues are part of each CDR3.

v_gene: TRBV4-3
len: 18
j_gene: TRBJ2-1
CDR3aa: CASSQDPDSIDVYNEQFF

v_gene: TRBV7-6
len: 13
j_gene: TRBJ2-1
CDR3aa: CASSQNSYNEQFF

v_gene: TRBV7-2
len: 15
j_gene: TRBJ1-4
CDR3aa: CASSQTGADNEKLFF

v_gene: TRBV7-9
len: 14
j_gene: TRBJ2-7
CDR3aa: CASSLANRVYEQYF

v_gene: TRBV9
len: 13
j_gene: TRBJ1-1
CDR3aa: CASGDRGPTEAFF

v_gene: TRBV5-1
len: 15
j_gene: TRBJ2-5
CDR3aa: CASSTGQGVLETQYF

v_gene: TRBV27
len: 15
j_gene: TRBJ2-7
CDR3aa: CASSFGAGAFYEQYF

v_gene: TRBV11-3
len: 14
j_gene: TRBJ2-7
CDR3aa: CASTLAGSSYEQYF

v_gene: TRBV13
len: 14
j_gene: TRBJ2-2
CDR3aa: CASSPGRNTGELFF

v_gene: TRBV19
len: 13
j_gene: TRBJ2-3
CDR3aa: CASSTLSTDTQYF

v_gene: TRBV13
len: 13
j_gene: TRBJ2-3
CDR3aa: CASSLGRGDTQYF

v_gene: TRBV4-3
len: 16
j_gene: TRBJ2-1
CDR3aa: CASSQSRGSSYNEQFF

v_gene: TRBV4-3
len: 15
j_gene: TRBJ2-7
CDR3aa: CASSQDRTSNYEQYF

v_gene: TRBV7-2
len: 13
j_gene: TRBJ2-7
CDR3aa: CASSFTRSYEQYF

v_gene: TRBV19
len: 13
j_gene: TRBJ2-1
CDR3aa: CASSIGGENEQFF

v_gene: TRBV5-4
len: 16
j_gene: TRBJ2-3
CDR3aa: CASSTGTGSAPDTQYF

v_gene: TRBV18
len: 12
j_gene: TRBJ2-1
CDR3aa: CASSPMEREQFF

v_gene: TRBV4-3
len: 14
j_gene: TRBJ1-2
CDR3aa: CASSQGTGDYGYTF

v_gene: TRBV27
len: 16
j_gene: TRBJ2-7
CDR3aa: CASFDRALDGYYEQYF

v_gene: TRBV7-7
len: 14
j_gene: TRBJ2-7
CDR3aa: CASSPNTRSGEQYF

v_gene: TRBV28
len: 17
j_gene: TRBJ2-5
CDR3aa: CASIRSGRLTGKETQYF